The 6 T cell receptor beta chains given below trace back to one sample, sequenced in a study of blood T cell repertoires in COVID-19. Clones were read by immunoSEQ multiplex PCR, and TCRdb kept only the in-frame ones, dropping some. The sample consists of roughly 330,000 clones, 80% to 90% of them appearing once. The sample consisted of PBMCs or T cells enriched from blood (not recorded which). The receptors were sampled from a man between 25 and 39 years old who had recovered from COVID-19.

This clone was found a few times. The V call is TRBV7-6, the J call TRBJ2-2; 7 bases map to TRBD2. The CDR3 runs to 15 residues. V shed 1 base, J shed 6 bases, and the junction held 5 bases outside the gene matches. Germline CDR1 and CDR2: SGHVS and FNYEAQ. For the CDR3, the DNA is TGTGCCAGCAGCTTAGAGGAGGGGAGGGCCGGGGAGCTGTTTTTT. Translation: CASSLEEGRAGELFF.

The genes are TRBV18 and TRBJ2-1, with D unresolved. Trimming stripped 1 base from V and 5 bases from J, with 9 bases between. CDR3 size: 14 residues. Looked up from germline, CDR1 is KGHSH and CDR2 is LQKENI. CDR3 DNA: TGTGCCAGCTCACCACAGCGCAAGGACAATGAGCAGTTCTTC. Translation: CASSPQRKDNEQFF.

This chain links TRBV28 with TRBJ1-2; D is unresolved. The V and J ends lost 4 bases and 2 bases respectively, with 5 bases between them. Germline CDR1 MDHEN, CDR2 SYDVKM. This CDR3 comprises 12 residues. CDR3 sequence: CASSSGNYGYTF. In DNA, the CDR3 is TGTGCCAGCAGTTCGGGGAACTATGGCTACACCTTC.

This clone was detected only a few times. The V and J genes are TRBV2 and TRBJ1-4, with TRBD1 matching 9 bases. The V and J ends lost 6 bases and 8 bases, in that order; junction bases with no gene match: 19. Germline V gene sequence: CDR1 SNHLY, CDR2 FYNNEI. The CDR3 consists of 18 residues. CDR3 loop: CASSSGQGSVGSGEKLFF. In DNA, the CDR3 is TGTGCCAGCAGCTCGGGACAGGGAAGTGTTGGGAGTGGAGAAAAACTGTTTTTT. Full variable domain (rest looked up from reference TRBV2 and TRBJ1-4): EPEVTQTPSHQVTQMGQEVILRCVPISNHLYFYWYRQILGQKVEFLVSFYNNEISEKSEIFDDQFSVERPDGSNFTLKIRSTKLEDSAMYFCASSSGQGSVGSGEKLFFGSGTQLSVL.

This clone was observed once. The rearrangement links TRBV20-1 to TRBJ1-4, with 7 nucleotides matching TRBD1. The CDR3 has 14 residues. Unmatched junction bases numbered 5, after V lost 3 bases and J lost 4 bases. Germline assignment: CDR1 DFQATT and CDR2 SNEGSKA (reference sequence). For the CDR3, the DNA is TGCAGTGCTAGTAAGGGACAGAGTAATGAAAAACTGTTTTTT. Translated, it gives CSASKGQSNEKLFF.

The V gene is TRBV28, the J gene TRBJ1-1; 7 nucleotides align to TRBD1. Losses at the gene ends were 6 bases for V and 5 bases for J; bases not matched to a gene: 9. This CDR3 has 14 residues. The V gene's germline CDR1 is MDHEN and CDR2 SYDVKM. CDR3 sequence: CASRETGTWTEAFF. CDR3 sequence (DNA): TGTGCCAGCAGGGAGACAGGGACGTGGACTGAAGCTTTCTTT.